These 18 T cell receptor beta chains originate from one sample sequenced in a study of CD8+CD57+ T cells in acquired aplastic anemia. The study profiled TCR beta VDJ and CDR3 using genomic DNA as template. TCRdb called the reads again in MiXCR, with one record for every CDR3 protein. The data hold fewer than 300,000 distinct CDR3 sequences, with roughly 82% observed a single time. All sequencing subjects had displayed CD8+CD57+ cell expansion on flow cytometry. The specimen was sorted CD4+, CD8+, or CD8+CD57+ T cells (not recorded which) from PBMCs. All receptors derive from a human donor with aplastic anemia.

This clonotype has only one observation. The rearrangement joins TRBV2 to TRBJ2-7, with D perhaps matching TRBD2 (7 bases). Germline assignment: CDR1 SNHLY and CDR2 FYNNEI. This CDR3 contains 13 residues. The CDR3 nucleotides read TGTGCCAGCCGGGGGGACAACTCCGACGAGCAGTACGTC. This codes for CASRGDNSDEQYV.

About this clonotype itself: Relative to the germline gene, one junction end is altered; a read error may explain this. The CDR3 region has the DNA TGTGCCAGCAGCAGGGGGTGCGGCCCCGAGACGCAGTACTTC. Encoded protein: CASSRGCGPETQYF. This rearrangement joins TRBV7-2 to TRBJ2-5, with a weak D call TRBD1 (6 bases). The CDR3 extends over 14 amino acids. Germline-derived CDR1 and CDR2 are SGHTA and FQGNSA.

In its sample, this clonotype was seen many times. The V gene is TRBV9, the J gene TRBJ2-3, with 8 bases that match TRBD1. The CDR3 runs 15 residues. V lost 6 bases, J lost 2 bases, and 8 bases stayed unmatched. Germline CDR1 SGDLS, CDR2 YYNGEE. The CDR3 bases are TGTGCCAGCAATCTTCAGGGGGCGATCACAGATACGCAGTATTTT. This translates into CASNLQGAITDTQYF.

As concerns this clonotype: The CDR3 ends on some other residue instead of the conserved phenylalanine or tryptophan, so this is likely a read error. The DNA is left out, because the CDR3 cannot be placed on it with certainty; the CDR3 is given as TCRdb lists it. CDR3 region: CASGVPEVIQYFG. The chain joins TRBV9 to TRBJ2-2. The CDR3 is 13 residues long, counting both termini. In germline, CDR1 is SGDLS, CDR2 YYNGEE.

The V call is TRBV20-1, the J call TRBJ1-3; D is perhaps TRBD1 (5 bases). Germline V gene sequence: CDR1 DFQATT, CDR2 SNEGSKA (reference sequence). The CDR3 loop spans 15 amino acids. CDR3 region: CSVGESISNGNTIYF. DNA for the CDR3: TGCAGCGTAGGGGAGAGTATCAGCAATGGAAACACCATATATTTT.

On this clonotype itself: Germline is not matched at one junction end, which may reflect a read error. The chain has TRBV7-3 and TRBJ1-2; 7 nucleotides line up with TRBD1. Germline assignment: CDR1 SGHTA and CDR2 FQGTGA. The CDR3 runs to 15 residues. The CDR3 DNA reads as TGTACCAGCACCTTAAGAGGGGGCCCCGACTATGCCTACACCTTC. Translated, it gives CTSTLRGGPDYAYTF.

This chain joins TRBV7-8 and TRBJ1-2; D is unresolved. V lost 5 bases and J lost 7, with 20 bases in between. The CDR3 extends over 15 amino acids. CDR1 and CDR2 (germline): SGHVS, FQNEAQ. CDR3 amino acids: CASSGAGGPKTGYTF. The CDR3 nucleotides read TGTGCCAGCAGCGGAGCGGGAGGCCCGAAGACTGGCTACACCTTC. Together with reference TRBV7-8 and TRBJ1-2, the CDR3 gives the full variable domain: GAGVSQSPRYKVAKRGQDVALRCDPISGHVSLFWYQQALGQGPEFLTYFQNEAQLDKSGLPSDRFFAERPEGSVSTLKIQRTQQEDSAVYLCASSGAGGPKTGYTFGSGTRLTVV.

The chain carries TRBV25-1 and TRBJ2-3; D is unclear. V lost 5 bases, J lost 2 bases, and 11 bases lay in between. This CDR3 is built from 14 residues. Germline CDR1 and CDR2: MGHDK and SYGVNS. The CDR3 sequence: CASSSARNTDTQYF. CDR3 DNA: TGTGCCAGCAGTTCCGCACGCAACACAGATACGCAGTATTTT.

The gene calls are TRBV2 and TRBJ1-4, with D hard to call. Germline V gene sequence: CDR1 SNHLY, CDR2 FYNNEI. The CDR3 covers 13 residues. V was trimmed by 6 bases and J by 13 bases, leaving 18 bases between them. The CDR3 here is CASRQGLEDTLFF. The CDR3, as DNA: TGTGCCAGCAGGCAAGGCTTGGAGGATACACTGTTTTTT.

Details on this clonotype: Germline is not matched at one junction end, which may reflect a read error. The chain links TRBV19 to TRBJ1-5, with TRBD1 identical over 9 bases. Germline V gene sequence: CDR1 LNHDA, CDR2 SQIVND (reference sequence). This CDR3 spans 15 amino acids. The CDR3 DNA reads TGTGCCAGTAGTATAAGTACAGGGGGCTATCAGCCCCAGCTTTTT. Its translation: CASSISTGGYQPQLF.

This sequence joins TRBV7-9 and TRBJ1-1; tentatively, D is TRBD1 (5 bases). CDR3 length equals 15 residues. Germline V CDR1 and CDR2: SEHNR, FQNEAQ (reference sequence). The ends were cut back, 1 base at V and 11 bases at J, with 20 bases in the middle. CDR3: CASSLELAGIIDAFF. CDR3 coding DNA: TGTGCCAGCAGCTTAGAACTGGCAGGGATCATTGATGCTTTCTTT. Using reference TRBV7-9 and TRBJ1-1 for the parts outside the CDR3, the full variable domain is DTGVSQNPRHKITKRGQNVTFRCDPISEHNRLYWYRQTLGQGPEFLTYFQNEAQLEKSRLLSDRFSAERPKGSFSTLEIQRTEQGDSAMYLCASSLELAGIIDAFFGQGTRLTVV.

A note on this clonotype: A junction boundary mismatches the germline segment, possibly from a read error. The V gene is TRBV7-3, the J gene TRBJ2-3; 9 positions agree with TRBD1. Germline CDR1 SGHTA, CDR2 FQGTGA. This CDR3 contains 14 residues. The CDR3 is CASIGQGRWANEQF. CDR3 DNA sequence: TGTGCCAGCATCGGACAGGGGCGCTGGGCCAATGAGCAGTTT.

The V and J genes are TRBV9 and TRBJ2-4, with a possible D match to TRBD2 (6 bases). Trimming removed 3 bases at V and 14 bases at J, with 24 bases between. The CDR3 contains 15 residues. CDR1 and CDR2 from the germline V gene are SGDLS and YYNGEE. CDR3 DNA: TGTGCCAGCAGCGAAGGGTCAGATACGCGGGACTTTGAGTACTTC. Its protein product is CASSEGSDTRDFEYF.

The chain joins TRBV5-6 to TRBJ1-1; 8 nucleotides match TRBD1. V trimming: 4 bases; J trimming: 2 bases; junction bases outside the gene matches: 13. Germline V CDR1 and CDR2: SGHDT, YYEEEE. CDR3 length: 17 residues. The CDR3: CASSVEDGQGGNTEAFF. As DNA, the CDR3 is TGTGCCAGCAGCGTGGAGGACGGACAGGGAGGAAACACTGAAGCTTTCTTT.

The chain uses TRBV9 and TRBJ1-2; TRBD1 matches 10 bases. This CDR3 spans 15 amino acids. Trimming cost V 0 bases and J 2 bases; bases outside gene matches: 1. The germline V gene has CDR1 SGDLS and CDR2 YYNGEE. The CDR3, as DNA: TGTGCCAGCAGCGTAGGGGACAGGGGAAACTATGGCTACACCTTC. It translates to CASSVGDRGNYGYTF.

Comments on this clonotype: The DNA is omitted, as the CDR3 cannot be located on it reliably, and the CDR3 follows TCRdb's listing. This chain joins TRBV7-9 and TRBJ2-5. The CDR3 length is 15 residues, termini included. Per the germline V gene, CDR1 is SEHNR and CDR2 is FQNEAQ (reference sequence). The CDR3 is CASSLAFYEQYFGYF.

To note about this clonotype: A junction boundary mismatches the germline segment, possibly from a read error. The V call is TRBV24-1, the J call TRBJ2-2, with a possible D match to TRBD1 (6 bases). Per the germline V gene, CDR1 is KGHDR and CDR2 is SFDVKD. CDR3 length equals 13 residues. DNA of the CDR3: TGTGCCACCATTGCAGGGGACACCGGGGTGCTGTTTTTT. This sequence encodes CATIAGDTGVLFF.

Many counts were recorded for this clonotype. The V and J genes are TRBV28 and TRBJ2-2, with D possibly being TRBD1 (6 bases). The germline V gene encodes CDR1 MDHEN and CDR2 SYDVKM. This CDR3 is built from 16 residues. The germline V and J ends were trimmed by 5 bases and 3 bases, with 16 bases remaining between them. CDR3 sequence reads: CASSTNRVRDTGELFF. As DNA, the CDR3 is TGTGCCAGCAGTACAAACAGGGTCAGGGACACCGGGGAGCTGTTTTTT.